Listed below are T cell receptor delta chains from one sample, sequenced in a study of Vδ1+ human thymocytes. TCRdb fed the multiplex PCR reads into CATT to redo clone calling. Of tens of thousands of delta-chain clones listed, approximately 32% are singletons. The sequenced sample consisted of Vdelta1+ gamma-delta thymocytes from the thymus. The receptors stem from a boy younger than two who had congenital heart surgery. CDR3s include the opening cysteine and the closing phenylalanine or tryptophan. The D gene is left open where the match is weak. Clone size is stated in some rows and not others, as once, few, many or a class when expanded.

J	D	size	length	V	CDR3	DNA
TRDJ1	TRDD3	many	18	TRDV1	CALGEFRVLGAGGDKLIF	TGTGCTCTTGGGGAATTCCGTGTACTGGGGGCTGGGGGCGATAAACTCATCTTT
TRDJ1	NA	NA	22	TRDV1	CALGAQAFFAAGVYHLTDKLIF	TGTGCTCTTGGGGCCCAGGCCTTCTTCGCTGCTGGGGTCTATCACTTGACCGATAAACTCATCTTT
TRDJ1	TRDD2	NA	22	TRDV1	CALGNLPTTTPIPDANNDKLIF	TGTGCTCTTGGGAACCTTCCTACGACGACCCCCATTCCCGACGCAAACAACGATAAACTCATCTTT
TRDJ1	NA	medium-sized	20	TRDV1	CALGEYRRPHAATNTYKLIF	TGTGCTCTTGGGGAATACAGGAGGCCACACGCTGCCACCAACACGTATAAACTCATCTTT
TRDJ1	TRDD3	NA	19	TRDV1	CALGVLPPRTGGYTDKLIF	TGTGCTCTTGGGGTGCTTCCTCCCCGTACTGGGGGGTACACCGATAAACTCATCTTT
TRDJ1	TRDD3	NA	23	TRDV1	CALGELCSFQHSTTGGYRDKLIF	TGTGCTCTTGGGGAACTGTGTTCCTTCCAACACTCGACAACTGGGGGATACCGCGATAAACTCATCTTT
TRDJ1	TRDD3	NA	15	TRDV2	CACPWGIRLTDNLIF	TGTGCCTGTCCATGGGGGATACGTCTGACCGATAACCTCATCTTT
TRDJ1	NA	few	20	TRDV1	CALGEVGPTIGTRDLDKLIF	TGTGCTCTTGGGGAAGTTGGACCTACGATCGGTACGCGGGATTTGGATAAACTCATCTTT
TRDJ1	NA	medium-sized	16	TRDV1	CALGVPLVMAVDKLIF	TGTGCTCTTGGGGTCCCTTTGGTGATGGCCGTCGATAAACTCATCTTT
TRDJ1	TRDD3	few	19	TRDV1	CALGENSSPYWGIPDKLIF	TGTGCTCTTGGGGAAAATTCCTCTCCTTACTGGGGGATACCCGATAAACTCATCTTT
TRDJ1	TRDD3	NA	24	TRDV1	CALGETLKLPTGGYTQGESDKLIF	TGTGCTCTTGGGGAGACACTAAAGCTACCTACTGGGGGATACACCCAAGGTGAGTCCGATAAACTCATCTTT
TRDJ1	TRDD3	NA	20	TRDV1	CALGESLRRGIPRYTDKLIF	TGTGCTCTTGGGGAATCCCTCCGGCGGGGGATACCCAGATACACCGATAAACTCATCTTT
TRDJ1	NA	few	15	TRDV1	CALGEFPGVRRELIF	TGTGCTCTTGGGGAATTCCCCGGGGTCCGGCGGGAACTCATCTTT
TRDJ1	TRDD3	NA	19	TRDV1	CALGELSYWGIRGTDKLIF	TGTGCTCTTGGGGAACTTTCCTACTGGGGGATACGTGGCACCGATAAACTCATCTTT
TRDJ1	TRDD3	NA	24	TRDV1	CALGFQPPPLPSVGDTAYTDKLIF	TGTGCTCTTGGCTTCCAGCCGCCCCCCCTACCTTCGGTGGGGGATACCGCGTACACCGATAAACTTATCTTT
TRDJ1	NA	NA	19	TRDV1	CALGELGPYHMLRGDKLIF	TGTGCTCTTGGGGAACTAGGCCCCTACCATATGCTACGGGGAGATAAACTCATCTTT
TRDJ1	TRDD3	NA	13	TRDV1	CALGGLGETPLIF	TGTGCTCTTGGGGGCCTGGGGGAGACTCCTCTCATCTTT
TRDJ1	TRDD3	NA	19	TRDV1	CALGEFGGWGILCTDKLIF	TGTGCTCTTGGGGAATTTGGGGGCTGGGGGATACTTTGCACCGATAAACTCATCTTT
TRDJ1	TRDD3	many	19	TRDV1	CALGELYFLRGDTPRKLIF	TGTGCTCTTGGGGAACTTTACTTCCTACGGGGGGATACGCCCCGTAAACTCATCTTT
TRDJ1	TRDD3	NA	25	TRDV1	CALGELGPPRTGGYAIREYTDKLIF	TGTGCTCTTGGGGAACTTGGTCCCCCCCGTACTGGGGGATACGCGATTCGGGAGTACACCGATAAACTCATCTTT
TRDJ1	TRDD3	few	17	TRDV1	CAVGSPTTGGPTDKLIF	TGTGCCGTTGGGTCCCCCACTACTGGGGGTCCAACCGATAAACTCATCTTT
TRDJ1	NA	few	18	TRDV1	CALGVLDPRTLYTDKLIF	TGTGCTCTTGGGGTCCTGGACCCTCGAACCCTGTACACCGATAAACTCATCTTT
TRDJ1	TRDD3	few	24	TRDV1	CALGELGHGPSRFLGDQYTDKLIF	TGTGCTCTTGGGGAACTAGGACACGGCCCCTCGAGGTTTCTGGGGGACCAGTACACCGATAAACTCATCTTT
TRDJ1	TRDD3	NA	19	TRDV1	CALGDKSERSWGYTDKLIF	TGTGCTCTAGGGGATAAGAGTGAGAGGAGCTGGGGGTACACCGATAAACTCATCTTT
TRDJ1	TRDD3	NA	18	TRDV1	CALGPVSAGDGYTDKLIF	TGCGCTCTTGGACCCGTTTCGGCGGGGGATGGGTACACCGATAAACTCATCTTT
TRDJ1	NA	NA	20	TRDV1	CALGELPSPTGPNGSDKLIF	TGTGCTCTTGGGGAACTCCCCTCGCCTACTGGGCCTAACGGGAGCGATAAACTCATCTTT
TRDJ1	NA	NA	14	TRDV1	CALGHFTGSDKLIF	TGTGCTCTTGGGCACTTTACCGGGTCCGATAAACTCATCTTT
TRDJ1	TRDD3	NA	26	TRDV1	CALGEALPSYRRYWGIRGPYTDKLIF	TGTGCTCTTGGGGAAGCCCTACCTTCCTACCGAAGGTACTGGGGGATACGCGGGCCGTACACCGATAAACTCATCTTT